Listed here is a single TCR beta chain. What it binds is unknown. After about 10 days in culture, the CD4+ T cells were isolated. Produced via immunoSEQ multiplex PCR; TCRdb's table is partial and in-frame only. The table has under 50,000 clones, around 76% seen once. The CDR3 totals 14 residues. V lost 6 bases, J lost 5 bases, and 16 bases lay in between. CDR1 is PRHDT, CDR2 FYEKMQ, per germline (reference sequence). This sample stems from a study of vaccination effects on CD4 cells after COVID-19. The rearrangement uses TRBV13 and TRBJ2-5, with a possible D match to TRBD1 (5 bases). This material consisted of CD4+ T cells from PBMCs cultured without peptide, taken before COVID-19 vaccination. This clonotype was sampled from a human donor who had a prior SARS-CoV-2 infection. In DNA form, the CDR3 reads TGTGCCAGCAGTCTAGGACACAACACGGAGACCCAGTACTTC. Translated: CASSLGHNTETQYF.